A selection of T cell receptor beta chains follows, all from one sample in a study of T cell repertoires in cytomegalovirus infection. No antigens are known for them. TCRdb independently ran MiXCR on the reads; one entry per CDR3 protein. Of 600,000 to 700,000 distinct CDR3 sequences in the sample, around a third were seen once. Here the sequenced sample was cultured PBMCs, taken from culture after CMV antigen stimulation. Every receptor here comes from a human donor in good health (CMV status not recorded). Some clones in this sample may be carry-over from other donors' samples. Each CDR3 is given with its conserved first and last residue. The order of the fields is clone size, V gene, J gene, D gene, CDR3 DNA, CDR3 protein. D genes are given only for firm matches. Where a row states a size, it is once, few, many or the class of an expanded clone; other rows omit it.

size: many
V: TRBV7-2
J: TRBJ2-5
D: -
DNA: TGTGCCAGCAGCTACTCGGGTATCACACGGGAGACCCAGTACTTC
CDR3: CASSYSGITRETQYF

size: few
V: TRBV5-4
J: TRBJ1-1
D: -
DNA: TGTGCCAGCAGCTCCGGGGGGGTGAACACTGAAGCTTTCTTT
CDR3: CASSSGGVNTEAFF

size: few
V: TRBV19
J: TRBJ2-7
D: TRBD2
DNA: TGTGCCAGTAGCCCAGCGGGAGGGCGAGTCTACGAGCAGTACTTC
CDR3: CASSPAGGRVYEQYF

size: few
V: TRBV10-3
J: TRBJ2-5
D: TRBD2
DNA: TGTGCCATCAGTGAGTCGGGCGGGAGGAGGGAGACCCAGTACTTC
CDR3: CAISESGGRRETQYF

size: -
V: TRBV4-2
J: TRBJ2-3
D: -
DNA: TGTGCCAGCAGCCAAGATGTTCGGGCTACAGATACGCAGTATTTT
CDR3: CASSQDVRATDTQYF

size: -
V: TRBV7-4
J: TRBJ2-1
D: -
DNA: TGTGCCAGCAGCTTGGCGGGTAGCAATGAGCAGTTCTTC
CDR3: CASSLAGSNEQFF

size: many
V: TRBV7-2
J: TRBJ2-7
D: -
DNA: TGTGCCAGCAGCCTCGTCCAGGGCATGGGATACGAGCAGTACTTC
CDR3: CASSLVQGMGYEQYF

size: few
V: TRBV20-1
J: TRBJ2-2
D: -
DNA: TGCAGTGCTAGTCTGGACACCGGGGAGCTGTTTTTT
CDR3: CSASLDTGELFF

size: -
V: TRBV2
J: TRBJ2-1
D: TRBD1
DNA: TGTGCCAGCAGGGATGGGACAGGGAGCAATGAGCAGTTCTTC
CDR3: CASRDGTGSNEQFF

size: -
V: TRBV19
J: TRBJ1-5
D: -
DNA: TGTGCCAGTAGTATAGCAGGGCAGGGGTTAGGGAATCAGCCCCAGCATTTT
CDR3: CASSIAGQGLGNQPQHF

size: -
V: TRBV7-6
J: TRBJ2-1
D: -
DNA: TGTGCCAGCAGCTTAGTAGAACAGGACCTCATGGCCTACAATGAGCAGTTCTTC
CDR3: CASSLVEQDLMAYNEQFF

size: -
V: TRBV6-1
J: TRBJ2-1
D: -
DNA: TGTGCCAGCACTTTACGAGGGGGAATCTCCTACAATGAGCAGTTCTTC
CDR3: CASTLRGGISYNEQFF

size: many
V: TRBV7-6
J: TRBJ2-1
D: -
DNA: TGTGCCAGCAGCTTACTCCCCTACTCCAATGAGCAGTTCTTC
CDR3: CASSLLPYSNEQFF

size: -
V: TRBV5-6
J: TRBJ1-1
D: -
DNA: TGTGCCAGCAGCTGGGGCAGCTCTGAAGCTTTCTTT
CDR3: CASSWGSSEAFF

size: -
V: TRBV29-1
J: TRBJ2-3
D: -
DNA: TGCAGCGTTGAAAGCACAGATACGCAGTATTTT
CDR3: CSVESTDTQYF

size: -
V: TRBV27
J: TRBJ1-4
D: -
DNA: TGTGCCAGCAGTTTATGGCCCCGGACGGATGAAAAACTGTTTTTT
CDR3: CASSLWPRTDEKLFF

size: -
V: TRBV6-2/TRBV6-3
J: TRBJ2-7
D: -
DNA: TGTGCCAGCAGTTACGAGACAGCCTACGAGCAGTACTTC
CDR3: CASSYETAYEQYF

size: few
V: TRBV20-1
J: TRBJ1-5
D: TRBD1
DNA: TGCAGTGCTAGAGATGCAGGGACAGACTTCTATCAGCCCCAGCATTTT
CDR3: CSARDAGTDFYQPQHF

size: -
V: TRBV10-3
J: TRBJ1-1
D: -
DNA: TGTGCCATCAGTGAGTCACAGAACACTGAAGCTTTCTTT
CDR3: CAISESQNTEAFF

size: -
V: TRBV30
J: TRBJ2-3
D: TRBD2
DNA: TGTGCCTGGAGTGATTTAGCGGGAACGGCGGATACGCAGTATTTT
CDR3: CAWSDLAGTADTQYF

size: many
V: TRBV12-3/TRBV12-4
J: TRBJ1-1
D: TRBD1
DNA: TGTGCCAGCAGTCCAGGGACAGACCTTAGAGTCACTGAAGCTTTCTTT
CDR3: CASSPGTDLRVTEAFF

size: -
V: TRBV2
J: TRBJ1-2
D: -
DNA: TGTGCCAGCGGCCATCTCCTAGGCTACACCTTC
CDR3: CASGHLLGYTF

size: -
V: TRBV6-2/TRBV6-3
J: TRBJ2-1
D: TRBD2
DNA: TGTGCCAGCAGTTACTTGGCTAGCGGAACGATCAATGAGCAGTTCTTC
CDR3: CASSYLASGTINEQFF

size: -
V: TRBV15
J: TRBJ1-2
D: -
DNA: TGTGCCACCAGCAGAACAAGAGGCAATGGCTACACCTTC
CDR3: CATSRTRGNGYTF

size: -
V: TRBV14
J: TRBJ2-1
D: TRBD2
DNA: TGTGCCAGCAGCCGACTAGCGGGAGGAACCTACAATGAGCAGTTCTTC
CDR3: CASSRLAGGTYNEQFF

size: -
V: TRBV9
J: TRBJ2-5
D: -
DNA: TGTGCCAGCAGCCGGTCTCAGCAAGAGACCCAGTACTTC
CDR3: CASSRSQQETQYF

size: many
V: TRBV7-2
J: TRBJ2-7
D: -
DNA: TGTGCCAGCAGCTTCCGGTGGGGGGCAGGCGAGCAGTACTTC
CDR3: CASSFRWGAGEQYF

size: -
V: TRBV28
J: TRBJ2-2
D: -
DNA: TGTGCCACCCACCGGGGGTGGGACACCGGGGAGCTGTTTTTT
CDR3: CATHRGWDTGELFF

size: -
V: TRBV27
J: TRBJ2-5
D: -
DNA: TGTGCCAGCAGTACCTCCTACGGGACCCAGTACTTC
CDR3: CASSTSYGTQYF

size: -
V: TRBV10-3
J: TRBJ1-6
D: -
DNA: TGTGCCATCAGTGCGGATGGGGGGGATATTTCACCCCTCCACTTT
CDR3: CAISADGGDISPLHF

size: -
V: TRBV7-9
J: TRBJ2-5
D: TRBD2
DNA: TGTGCCAGCAGCCCACGGAATAGCGGGACTGAGACCCAGTACTTC
CDR3: CASSPRNSGTETQYF

size: -
V: TRBV5-6
J: TRBJ2-1
D: TRBD2
DNA: TGTGCCAGCAGCTTCTTGTCGGGACTAGTCTTTTTCTTC
CDR3: CASSFLSGLVFFF

size: few
V: TRBV12-5
J: TRBJ2-2
D: -
DNA: TGTGCTAGTGGTTTCGGGGACTCCGCGAACACCGGGGAGCTGTTTTTT
CDR3: CASGFGDSANTGELFF

size: -
V: TRBV4-1
J: TRBJ2-5
D: TRBD2
DNA: TGCGCCAGCAGCCAAGGTCCGGGACTAGTCCAAGAGACCCAGTACTTC
CDR3: CASSQGPGLVQETQYF

size: few
V: TRBV19
J: TRBJ1-1
D: -
DNA: TGTGCCAGTAGTATGGGTCAGGGGTGGAGCACTGAAGCTTTCTTT
CDR3: CASSMGQGWSTEAFF

size: -
V: TRBV27
J: TRBJ2-3
D: -
DNA: TGTGCCAGCAGTTTAGGATATACGCAGTATTTT
CDR3: CASSLGYTQYF

size: few
V: TRBV7-2
J: TRBJ2-5
D: TRBD2
DNA: TGTGCCAGCAGCCACCGAGCGGGGACCGGCTCGGAGACCCAGTACTTC
CDR3: CASSHRAGTGSETQYF

size: -
V: TRBV28
J: TRBJ2-5
D: TRBD2
DNA: TGTGCCAGCAGTTTAGTGCCTAGCGGCCAAGAGACCCAGTACTTC
CDR3: CASSLVPSGQETQYF

size: -
V: TRBV7-9
J: TRBJ2-3
D: -
DNA: TGTGCCAGCAGCCCGGGACTCGGGGGCACAGATACGCAGTATTTT
CDR3: CASSPGLGGTDTQYF

size: -
V: TRBV12-3/TRBV12-4
J: TRBJ2-2
D: -
DNA: TGTGCCAGTCATCGGCAGTCGCTCGGGGAGCTGTTTTTT
CDR3: CASHRQSLGELFF

size: -
V: TRBV2
J: TRBJ1-5
D: -
DNA: TGTGCCAGCAGTGAAGAGGCATACCAGCCCCAGCATTTT
CDR3: CASSEEAYQPQHF

size: -
V: TRBV12-3/TRBV12-4
J: TRBJ2-1
D: -
DNA: TGTGCCAGCAGTTTCATCCTACAGGAGCCCTACAATGAGCAGTTCTTC
CDR3: CASSFILQEPYNEQFF

size: few
V: TRBV6-1
J: TRBJ2-6
D: TRBD1
DNA: TGTGCCAGCAGTGTTTACAGGGGGCTCGGCTCCGGGGCCAACGTCCTGACTTTC
CDR3: CASSVYRGLGSGANVLTF

size: -
V: TRBV4-2
J: TRBJ1-4
D: TRBD1
DNA: TGTGCCAGCAGCCACGCCAGGGGGGCAGGAGAAAAACTGTTTTTT
CDR3: CASSHARGAGEKLFF

size: -
V: TRBV4-3
J: TRBJ2-1
D: -
DNA: TGCGCCAGCAGCCAGGCCGATGGTAGCCCGTCCTACAATGAGCAGTTCTTC
CDR3: CASSQADGSPSYNEQFF